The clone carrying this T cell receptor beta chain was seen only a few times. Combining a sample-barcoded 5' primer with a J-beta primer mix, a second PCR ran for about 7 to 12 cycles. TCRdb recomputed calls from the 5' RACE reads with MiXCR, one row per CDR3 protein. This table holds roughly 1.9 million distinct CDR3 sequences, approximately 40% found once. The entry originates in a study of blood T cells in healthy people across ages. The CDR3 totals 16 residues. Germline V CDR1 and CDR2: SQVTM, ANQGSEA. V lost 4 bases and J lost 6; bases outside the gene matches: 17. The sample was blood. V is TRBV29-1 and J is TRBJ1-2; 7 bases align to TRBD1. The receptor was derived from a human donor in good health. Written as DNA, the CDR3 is TGCAGCGTTGCGCTCGAACCACAGGGGTGGCTCGATGGCTACACCTTC. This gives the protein CSVALEPQGWLDGYTF.